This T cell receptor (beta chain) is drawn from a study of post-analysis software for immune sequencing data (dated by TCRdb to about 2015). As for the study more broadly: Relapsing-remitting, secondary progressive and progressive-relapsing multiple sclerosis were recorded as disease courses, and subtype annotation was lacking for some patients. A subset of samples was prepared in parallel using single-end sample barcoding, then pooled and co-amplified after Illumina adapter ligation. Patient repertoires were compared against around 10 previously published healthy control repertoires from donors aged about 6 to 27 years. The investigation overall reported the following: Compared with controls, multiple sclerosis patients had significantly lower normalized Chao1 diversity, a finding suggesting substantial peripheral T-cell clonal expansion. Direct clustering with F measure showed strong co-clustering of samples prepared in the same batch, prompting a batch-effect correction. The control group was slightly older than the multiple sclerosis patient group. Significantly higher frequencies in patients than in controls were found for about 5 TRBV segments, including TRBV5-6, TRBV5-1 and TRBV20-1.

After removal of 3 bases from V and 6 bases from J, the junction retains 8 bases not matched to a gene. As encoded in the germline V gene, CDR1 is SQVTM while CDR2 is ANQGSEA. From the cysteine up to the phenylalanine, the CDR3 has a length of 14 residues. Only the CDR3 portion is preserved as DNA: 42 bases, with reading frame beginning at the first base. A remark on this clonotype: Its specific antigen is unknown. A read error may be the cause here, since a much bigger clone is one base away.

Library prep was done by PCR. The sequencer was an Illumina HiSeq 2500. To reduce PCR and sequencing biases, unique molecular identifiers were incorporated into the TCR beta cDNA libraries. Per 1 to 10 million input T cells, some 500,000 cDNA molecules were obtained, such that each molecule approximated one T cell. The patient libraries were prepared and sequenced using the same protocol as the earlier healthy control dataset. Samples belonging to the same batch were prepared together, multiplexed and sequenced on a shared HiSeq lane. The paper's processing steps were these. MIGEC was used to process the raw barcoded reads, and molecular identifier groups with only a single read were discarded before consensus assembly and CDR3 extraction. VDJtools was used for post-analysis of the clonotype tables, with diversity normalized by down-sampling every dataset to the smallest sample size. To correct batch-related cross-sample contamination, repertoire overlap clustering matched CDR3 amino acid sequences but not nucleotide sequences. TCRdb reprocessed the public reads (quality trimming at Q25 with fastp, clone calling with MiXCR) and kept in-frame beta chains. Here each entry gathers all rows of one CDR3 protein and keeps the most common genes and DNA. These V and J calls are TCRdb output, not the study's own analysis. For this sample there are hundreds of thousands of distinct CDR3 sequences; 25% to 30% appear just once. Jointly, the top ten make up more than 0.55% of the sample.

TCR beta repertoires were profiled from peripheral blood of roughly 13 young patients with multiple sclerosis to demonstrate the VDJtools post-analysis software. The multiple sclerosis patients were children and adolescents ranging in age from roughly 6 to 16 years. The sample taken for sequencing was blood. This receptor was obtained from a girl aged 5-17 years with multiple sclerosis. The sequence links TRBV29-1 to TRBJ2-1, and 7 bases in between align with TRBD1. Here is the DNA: TGCAGCGTTGAGTGGTGGGACAGCTGCAATGAGCAGTTCTTC. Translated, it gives CSVEWWDSCNEQFF.